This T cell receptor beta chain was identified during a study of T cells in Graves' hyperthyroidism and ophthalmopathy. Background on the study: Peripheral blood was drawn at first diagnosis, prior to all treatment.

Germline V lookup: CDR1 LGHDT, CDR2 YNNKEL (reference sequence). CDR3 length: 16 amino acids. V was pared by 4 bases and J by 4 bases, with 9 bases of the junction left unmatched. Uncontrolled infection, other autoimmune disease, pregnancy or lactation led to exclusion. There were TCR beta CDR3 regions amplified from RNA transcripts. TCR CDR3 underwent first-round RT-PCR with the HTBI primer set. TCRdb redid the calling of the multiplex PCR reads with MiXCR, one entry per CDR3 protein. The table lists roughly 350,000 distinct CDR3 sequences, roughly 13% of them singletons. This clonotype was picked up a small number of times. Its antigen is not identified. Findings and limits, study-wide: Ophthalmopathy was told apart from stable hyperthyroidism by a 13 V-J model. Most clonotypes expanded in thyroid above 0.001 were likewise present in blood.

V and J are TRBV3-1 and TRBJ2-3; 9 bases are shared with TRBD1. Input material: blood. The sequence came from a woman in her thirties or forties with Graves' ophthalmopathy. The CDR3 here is CASSPRDRVRSDTQYF. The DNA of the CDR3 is TGTGCCAGCAGCCCTCGGGACAGGGTAAGGTCAGATACGCAGTATTTT.